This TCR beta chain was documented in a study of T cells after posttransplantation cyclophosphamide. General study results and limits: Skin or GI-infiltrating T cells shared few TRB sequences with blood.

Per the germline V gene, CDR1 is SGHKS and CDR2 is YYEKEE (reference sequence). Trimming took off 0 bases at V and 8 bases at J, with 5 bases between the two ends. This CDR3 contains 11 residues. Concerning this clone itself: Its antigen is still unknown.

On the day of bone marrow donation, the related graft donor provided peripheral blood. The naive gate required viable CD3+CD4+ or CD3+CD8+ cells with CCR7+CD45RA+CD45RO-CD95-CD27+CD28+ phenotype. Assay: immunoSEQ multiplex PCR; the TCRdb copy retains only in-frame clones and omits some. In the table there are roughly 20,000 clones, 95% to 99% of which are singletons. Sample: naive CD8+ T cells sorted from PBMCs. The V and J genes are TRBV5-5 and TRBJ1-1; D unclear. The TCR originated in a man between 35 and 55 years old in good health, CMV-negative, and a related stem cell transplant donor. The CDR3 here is CASSLGLEAFF. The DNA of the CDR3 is TGTGCCAGCAGCTTGGGGCTGGAAGCTTTCTTT.